Described below is a single T cell receptor (beta chain) sequence and its context. Its antigen is unidentified. Sequencing was performed with immunoSEQ multiplex PCR; in TCRdb, only in-frame clones are kept and a portion is missing. The sample contains under 40,000 clones, around 80% of which appear only once. The data derive from a study of a mutant IDH1 vaccine in newly diagnosed glioma. Study information: Vaccination started 4-6 weeks after radiotherapy alone, or with temozolomide cycles. Treated patients were approximately 62% male, roughly 38% female, mean age roughly 39 years.

The ends were cut back, 5 bases at V and 2 bases at J, with 19 bases in the middle. In germline, CDR1 is MDHEN, CDR2 SYDVKM. The length of the CDR3 is 16 residues. Noted time point: week 35, safety follow-up. The investigators gave 300 ug of mutant IDH1 20-mer peptide in each vaccine dose, together with topical imiquimod. The clonotype was recovered from a man aged 35 to 55 with glioma. Some clones in this sample may be carry-over from other donors' samples. The chain employs TRBV28 and TRBJ2-7, with D perhaps matching TRBD1 (7 bases). The sequencing here drew on PBMCs, taken from a glioma patient whose treatment included an IDH1 peptide vaccine. CDR3 amino acids: CASSPRQGAGPYEQYF. The CDR3 DNA is TGTGCCAGCAGTCCCCGACAGGGAGCGGGCCCCTACGAGCAGTACTTC.